This T cell receptor (beta chain) came from a study of cytomegalovirus exposure and HLA in healthy donors. The protocol was immunoSEQ multiplex PCR, while the TCRdb copy is restricted to in-frame clones and leaves out a portion. The sample comprises 150,000 to 200,000 clones, 70% to 90% of which are singletons, and 4.5% to 7% rests with the top ten. The CDR3 consists of 11 residues. CDR1 and CDR2 from the germline V gene are SGHDT and YYEEEE. V was cut by 0 bases and J by 7 bases, with 5 bases left in between. Only a few counts were recorded for this clone. The sequenced sample was PBMCs. The J gene is TRBJ2-7, the V gene TRBV5-6, with D hard to call. This receptor was obtained from a woman in her 30s in good health and CMV-seronegative. The CDR3 DNA follows: TGTGCCAGCAGCTTGGTAGGGGAGCAGTACTTC. This encodes CASSLVGEQYF. Full variable domain (missing parts from reference TRBV5-6 and TRBJ2-7): DAGVTQSPTHLIKTRGQQVTLRCSPKSGHDTVSWYQQALGQGPQFIFQYYEEEERQRGNFPDRFSGHQFPNYSSELNVNALLLGDSALYLCASSLVGEQYFGPGTRLTVT.